This entry lists 19 T cell receptor beta chains sequenced from one sample in a study of low-dose radiotherapy and immunotherapy resistance in tumors. Priming of first-strand cDNA relied on TRAV- and TRBV-specific primers (covering alpha and beta chains). For amplifying TCRs, the PCR ran for about 19 cycles with Phusion, which was used together with a constant-region primer and the adapter on the V primers. MiXCR, applied by TCRdb to the reads, yields one record per CDR3 protein. This sample has 6,500 to 8,500 distinct CDR3 sequences, with roughly half found just once. The receptor source for this set is a human donor with advanced metastatic prostate, ovarian, gallbladder or colorectal cancer (not recorded which). This table probably holds off-target reads from a library built for another chain.

This chain uses TRBV7-2 with TRBJ1-1, with 10 bases identical to TRBD1. Trimming took 8 bases from V and 10 from J; bases not matched to a gene: 1. Per the germline V gene, CDR1 is SGHTA and CDR2 is FQGNSA. The CDR3 is 10 amino acids. CDR3 residues: CASGDRGAFF. For the CDR3, the DNA is TGTGCCAGCGGGGACAGGGGAGCTTTCTTT.

This sequence joins TRBV4-3 and TRBJ2-3; 10 bases are a match to TRBD2. Germline V gene sequence: CDR1 LGHNA, CDR2 YSLEER. This CDR3 has 17 amino acids. Trimming cost V 4 bases and J 5 bases; bases outside gene matches: 12. CDR3 nucleotide sequence: TGCGCCAGCAGCCCCCTAGCGGGAGTGGAGCGTAAAGATACGCAGTATTTT. This encodes CASSPLAGVERKDTQYF.

This chain joins TRBV7-6 and TRBJ2-3; D might be TRBD1 (5 bases). Trimming pared 2 bases from V and 5 bases from J, leaving 11 bases between. The CDR3 totals 14 residues. Germline V gene lookup returns CDR1 SGHVS and CDR2 FNYEAQ. CDR3: CASSLTRAQDTQYF. Here the CDR3 DNA reads TGTGCCAGCAGCTTAACCAGGGCCCAAGATACGCAGTATTTT.

The chain uses TRBV5-1 and TRBJ2-1; 7 nucleotides match TRBD2. The CDR3 has 15 amino acids. V lost 0 bases, J lost 6 bases, and 6 bases stayed unmatched. Germline assignment: CDR1 SGHRS and CDR2 YFSETQ. The CDR3 is CASSLEAGSANEQFF. DNA for the CDR3: TGCGCCAGCAGCTTGGAAGCGGGGTCTGCCAATGAGCAGTTCTTC. The whole variable domain, filled in from reference TRBV5-1 and TRBJ2-1, reads KAGVTQTPRYLIKTRGQQVTLSCSPISGHRSVSWYQQTPGQGLQFLFEYFSETQRNKGNFPGRFSGRQFSNSRSEMNVSTLELGDSALYLCASSLEAGSANEQFFGPGTRLTVL.

The chain links TRBV19 to TRBJ2-3; D not resolved. V was pared by 5 bases and J by 4 bases, with 7 bases between. The CDR3 is made up of 12 amino acids. Germline lookup yields CDR1 LNHDA and CDR2 SQIVND (reference sequence). CDR3 sequence reads: CASSFLADTQYF. The CDR3 region has the DNA TGTGCCAGTAGTTTCCTGGCAGATACGCAGTATTTT.

The chain links TRBV20-1 to TRBJ2-5, with D unresolved. V lost 2 bases to trimming and J lost 4 bases, with 11 bases between them. Germline CDR1 DFQATT, CDR2 SNEGSKA (reference sequence). The CDR3 is 13 amino acids. The CDR3 loop reads CSARSDPPETQYF. Written as DNA, the CDR3 is TGCAGTGCTAGATCGGATCCTCCAGAGACCCAGTACTTC.

The chain combines TRBV5-1 with TRBJ1-2; no clear D gene. CDR1 is SGHRS, CDR2 YFSETQ, per germline. The V gene lost 4 bases and the J gene lost 0 bases, with 13 bases spanning the gap. This CDR3 has 15 residues. The CDR3 loop reads CASSPGSEANYGYTF. CDR3 sequence (DNA): TGCGCCAGCAGCCCAGGAAGCGAAGCTAACTATGGCTACACCTTC. Drawing the rest from reference TRBV5-1 and TRBJ1-2, the complete variable domain is KAGVTQTPRYLIKTRGQQVTLSCSPISGHRSVSWYQQTPGQGLQFLFEYFSETQRNKGNFPGRFSGRQFSNSRSEMNVSTLELGDSALYLCASSPGSEANYGYTFGSGTRLTVV.

The rearrangement joins TRBV5-1 to TRBJ2-7; possible D gene TRBD2, 6 bases. The V gene's germline CDR1 is SGHRS and CDR2 YFSETQ. Trimming took off 0 bases at V and 7 bases at J, with 14 bases between the two ends. This CDR3 is 14 amino acids long. CDR3 sequence reads: CASSLGGGSREQYF. Here the CDR3 DNA reads TGCGCCAGCAGCTTGGGCGGAGGGTCCCGGGAGCAGTACTTC.

This clonotype was observed a single time. The J gene is TRBJ1-5, the V gene TRBV25-1, with no clear D. This CDR3 has 17 residues. Per germline, CDR1 MGHDK and CDR2 SYGVNS. Trimming removed 6 bases from V and 1 base from J, with 19 bases in between. DNA of the CDR3: TGTGCCAGCAGCGCAGAGGGCGGCAGTGCGAGCAATCAGCCCCAGCATTTT. Amino acid sequence: CASSAEGGSASNQPQHF.

The chain links TRBV7-6 to TRBJ2-1; no clear D. The germline V gene has CDR1 SGHVS and CDR2 FNYEAQ. V was trimmed by 5 bases and J by 1 base, leaving 9 bases between them. The CDR3 sequence is 14 residues long. CDR3 region: CASSEDGSYNEQFF. CDR3 nucleotide sequence: TGTGCCAGCAGCGAAGACGGTTCCTACAATGAGCAGTTCTTC.

The chain uses TRBV18 and TRBJ2-7; D not certain. Trimming cost V 3 bases and J 2 bases, with 11 bases left between them. This CDR3 is 14 amino acids long. CDR1 is KGHSH and CDR2 is LQKENI in the germline V gene. The DNA of the CDR3 is TGTGCCAGCTCACCCGAGTTCTTTACCTACGAGCAGTACTTC. Encoded protein: CASSPEFFTYEQYF.

The V call is TRBV30, the J call TRBJ1-5; D is unresolved. The CDR3 is made up of 14 amino acids. Germline CDR1 and CDR2: GTSNPN and SVGIG (reference sequence). Trimming took off 1 base at V and 2 bases at J, with 9 bases between the two ends. Here the CDR3 DNA reads TGTGCCTGGAGTGGGTTAGGCGGCAATCAGCCCCAGCATTTT. This encodes CAWSGLGGNQPQHF.

This clonotype was counted only a few times. This chain links TRBV5-1 with TRBJ2-1; 9 bases match TRBD1. Germline V gene lookup returns CDR1 SGHRS and CDR2 YFSETQ. The V gene end was trimmed by 4 bases and the J gene end by 1 base; junction bases not matched to a gene: 3. The CDR3 sequence is 15 residues long. CDR3 bases: TGCGCCAGCAGCCCGACAGGGGGGTCCTACAATGAGCAGTTCTTC. Encoded protein: CASSPTGGSYNEQFF.

The rearrangement uses TRBV19 and TRBJ1-5; a possible D gene is TRBD1 (5 bases). V lost 3 bases, J lost 4 bases, and 10 bases lay in between. Germline V gene sequence: CDR1 LNHDA, CDR2 SQIVND (reference sequence). This CDR3 spans 14 amino acids. The CDR3 sequence: CASSIQSGNQPQHF. CDR3 coding DNA: TGTGCCAGTAGTATTCAATCAGGGAATCAGCCCCAGCATTTT.

This chain uses TRBV20-1 with TRBJ2-6, with D possibly called TRBD1 or TRBD2 (5 bases each). Between the trimmed V and J ends, which lost 6 bases and 3 bases, there was a span of 24 bases. Per germline, CDR1 DFQATT and CDR2 SNEGSKA (reference sequence). The CDR3 extends over 18 amino acids. CDR3 region: CSAEGRGGRLSGANVLTF. CDR3 coding DNA: TGCAGTGCCGAGGGGCGAGGCGGTAGGCTGAGTGGGGCCAACGTCCTGACTTTC.

V gene TRBV19 combines with J gene TRBJ1-2; 10 bases line up with TRBD1. Germline loops: CDR1 LNHDA, CDR2 SQIVND (reference sequence). The CDR3 sequence is 16 residues long. J lost 3 bases, V lost 4 bases, and 8 bases had no gene match. In DNA form, the CDR3 reads TGTGCCAGTAGTACCCAGACAGGGGGCGCAGACTATGGCTACACCTTC. Its translation is CASSTQTGGADYGYTF.

The chain employs TRBV6-4 and TRBJ2-3; D possibly uses TRBD1 or TRBD2 (5 bases each). Germline V gives CDR1 MRHNA, CDR2 SNTAGT. The ends were cut back, 4 bases at V and 4 bases at J, with 9 bases in the middle. The CDR3 runs to 13 residues. CDR3 DNA sequence: TGTGCCAGCAGTGTACGGGGCGCAGATACGCAGTATTTT. This codes for CASSVRGADTQYF.

The chain uses TRBV5-6 and TRBJ2-7; the match to TRBD2 covers 11 bases. The CDR3 length is 13 residues. Trimming cost V 5 bases and J 3 bases; bases outside gene matches: 1. Germline V lookup: CDR1 SGHDT, CDR2 YYEEEE. The CDR3 region is CASRLAGDYEQYF. As DNA, the CDR3 is TGTGCCAGCAGACTAGCGGGGGACTACGAGCAGTACTTC.

The rearrangement links TRBV10-3 to TRBJ2-1; TRBD1 might be the D (6 bases). V shed 2 bases and J shed 9 bases, with 14 bases lying between them. Per germline, CDR1 ENHRY and CDR2 SYGVKD. This CDR3 contains 14 residues. The CDR3 nucleotides are TGTGCCATCAGTGAGGTAAACAGGGACGGTGAGCAGTTCTTC. Translating gives CAISEVNRDGEQFF.